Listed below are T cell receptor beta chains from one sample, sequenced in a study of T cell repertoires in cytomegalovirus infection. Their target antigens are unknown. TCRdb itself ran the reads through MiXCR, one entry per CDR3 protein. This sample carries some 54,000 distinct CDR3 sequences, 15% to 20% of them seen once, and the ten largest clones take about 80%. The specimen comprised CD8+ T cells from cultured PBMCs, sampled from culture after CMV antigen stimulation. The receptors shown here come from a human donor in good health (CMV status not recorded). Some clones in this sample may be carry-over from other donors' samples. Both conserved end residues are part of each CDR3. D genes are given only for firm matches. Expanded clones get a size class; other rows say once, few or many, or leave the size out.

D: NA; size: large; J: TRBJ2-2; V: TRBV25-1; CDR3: CASSPLTLTGELFF; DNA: TGTGCCAGCAGTCCTCTAACACTCACCGGGGAGCTGTTTTTT
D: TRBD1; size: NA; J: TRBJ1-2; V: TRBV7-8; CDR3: CASSLEPGGFNYGYTF; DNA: TGTGCCAGCAGCTTAGAACCAGGGGGCTTTAACTATGGCTACACCTTC
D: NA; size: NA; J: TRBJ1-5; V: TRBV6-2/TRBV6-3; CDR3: CASSYSGSYSNQPQHF; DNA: TGTGCCAGCAGTTACTCGGGCAGTTATAGCAATCAGCCCCAGCATTTT
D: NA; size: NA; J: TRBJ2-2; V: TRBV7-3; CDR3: CASSLKLAGELFF; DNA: TGTGCCAGCAGCTTAAAGTTGGCCGGGGAGCTGTTTTTT
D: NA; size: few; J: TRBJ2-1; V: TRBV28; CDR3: CASSLAGPLEDEQFF; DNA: TGTGCCAGCAGTTTGGCGGGACCCTTGGAGGATGAGCAGTTCTTC
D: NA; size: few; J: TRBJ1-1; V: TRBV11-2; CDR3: CASSLVVGPEAFF; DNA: TGTGCCAGCAGCTTAGTTGTAGGCCCTGAAGCTTTCTTT
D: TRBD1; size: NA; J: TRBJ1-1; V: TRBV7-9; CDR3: CASSSKGAGEAFF; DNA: TGTGCCAGCAGTTCAAAGGGGGCCGGTGAAGCTTTCTTT
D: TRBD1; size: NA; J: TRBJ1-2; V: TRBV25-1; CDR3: CASSLGTAGYGYTF; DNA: TGTGCCAGCAGTCTCGGGACAGCTGGCTATGGCTACACCTTC
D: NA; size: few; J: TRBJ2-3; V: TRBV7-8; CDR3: CASSSPGHNPTDTQYF; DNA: TGTGCCAGCAGCTCCCCCGGACACAACCCCACAGATACGCAGTATTTT
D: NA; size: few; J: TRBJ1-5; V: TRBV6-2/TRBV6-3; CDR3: CASSLSRASQPQHF; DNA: TGTGCCAGCAGTTTATCCAGGGCGAGTCAGCCCCAGCATTTT
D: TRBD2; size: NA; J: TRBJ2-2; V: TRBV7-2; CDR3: CASSLARTSGGTNTGELFF; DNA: TGTGCCAGCAGCTTAGCCAGGACTAGCGGGGGCACTAACACCGGGGAGCTGTTTTTT
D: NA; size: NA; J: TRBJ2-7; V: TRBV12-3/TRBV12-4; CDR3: CASSLKGIEQYF; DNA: TGTGCCAGCAGTTTGAAGGGGATCGAGCAGTACTTC
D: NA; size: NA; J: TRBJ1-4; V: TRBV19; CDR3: CASSTPREGRDEKLFF; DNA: TGTGCCAGTAGTACGCCGCGTGAGGGGCGGGACGAAAAACTGTTTTTT
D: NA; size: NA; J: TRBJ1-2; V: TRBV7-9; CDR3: CASSSGHNLNYGYTF; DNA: TGTGCCAGCAGCTCAGGACACAACCTTAACTATGGCTACACCTTC
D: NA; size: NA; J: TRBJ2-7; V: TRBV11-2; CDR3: CASSGAGDEQYF; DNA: TGTGCCAGCAGCGGAGCAGGGGACGAGCAGTACTTC
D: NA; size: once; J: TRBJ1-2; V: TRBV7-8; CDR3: CASSLFEGGAGRGYTF; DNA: TGTGCCAGCAGCTTATTTGAAGGGGGGGCGGGTCGTGGCTACACCTTC
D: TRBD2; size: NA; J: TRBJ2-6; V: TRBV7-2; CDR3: CASSLRGGNSGANVLTF; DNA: TGTGCCAGCAGCCTCCGGGGGGGAAACTCTGGGGCCAACGTCCTGACTTTC
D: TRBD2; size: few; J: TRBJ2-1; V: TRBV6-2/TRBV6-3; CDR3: CASSPRTSARHEQFF; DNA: TGTGCCAGCAGTCCCCGGACTAGCGCAAGGCATGAGCAGTTCTTC
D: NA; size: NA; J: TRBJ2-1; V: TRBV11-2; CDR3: CASSLWGNEQFF; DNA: TGTGCCAGCAGCTTATGGGGGAATGAGCAGTTCTTC
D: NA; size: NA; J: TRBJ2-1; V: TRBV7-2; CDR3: CASSKSSLGFYNEQFF; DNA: TGTGCCAGCAGCAAGAGTAGCCTCGGATTCTACAATGAGCAGTTCTTC
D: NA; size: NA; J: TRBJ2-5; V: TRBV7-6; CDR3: CASSLRGGETQYF; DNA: TGTGCCAGCAGCTTACGAGGCGGAGAGACCCAGTACTTC
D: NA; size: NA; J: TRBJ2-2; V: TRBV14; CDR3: CASSQDLAWNTGELFF; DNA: TGTGCCAGCAGCCAAGACCTAGCATGGAACACCGGGGAGCTGTTTTTT
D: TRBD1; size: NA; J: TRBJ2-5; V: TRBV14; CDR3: CASSQPFGTGGEETQYF; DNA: TGTGCCAGCAGCCAACCTTTCGGGACAGGGGGCGAAGAGACCCAGTACTTC
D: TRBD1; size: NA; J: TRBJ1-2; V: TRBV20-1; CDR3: CSARDRAFNYGYTF; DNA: TGCAGTGCTAGGGACAGGGCTTTTAACTATGGCTACACCTTC
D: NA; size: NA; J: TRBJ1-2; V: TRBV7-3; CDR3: CATVDSLANGYTF; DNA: TGTGCCACTGTCGACAGTCTTGCCAATGGCTACACCTTC